The entry below describes one TCR beta chain. The antigen remains unidentified. Stated time point: week 23, last vaccination. A 20-mer mutant IDH1 peptide at 300 ug was injected subcutaneously with topical imiquimod. Some clones are missing from TCRdb's copy, which holds only in-frame ones; the method was immunoSEQ multiplex PCR. The table lists roughly 60,000 clones, around 84% of them singletons, with about 4.1% in the top ten. Trimming left V 0 bases short and J 1 base short, with 5 bases between. The CDR3 has 14 residues. Per germline, CDR1 SGHVS and CDR2 FNYEAQ. The data are from a study of a mutant IDH1 vaccine in newly diagnosed glioma. Overall study context: Beforehand, treatment had been radiotherapy, temozolomide, or both; the majority received both.

The starting material was PBMCs, obtained from a glioma patient whose treatment included an IDH1 peptide vaccine. The clonotype was recovered from a man between 25 and 39 years old with glioma. The chain carries TRBV7-6 and TRBJ2-3, with D perhaps TRBD1 or TRBD2 (5 bases each). DNA of the CDR3: TGTGCCAGCAGCTTAGCGGGGGGCACAGATACGCAGTATTTT. It specifies CASSLAGGTDTQYF.